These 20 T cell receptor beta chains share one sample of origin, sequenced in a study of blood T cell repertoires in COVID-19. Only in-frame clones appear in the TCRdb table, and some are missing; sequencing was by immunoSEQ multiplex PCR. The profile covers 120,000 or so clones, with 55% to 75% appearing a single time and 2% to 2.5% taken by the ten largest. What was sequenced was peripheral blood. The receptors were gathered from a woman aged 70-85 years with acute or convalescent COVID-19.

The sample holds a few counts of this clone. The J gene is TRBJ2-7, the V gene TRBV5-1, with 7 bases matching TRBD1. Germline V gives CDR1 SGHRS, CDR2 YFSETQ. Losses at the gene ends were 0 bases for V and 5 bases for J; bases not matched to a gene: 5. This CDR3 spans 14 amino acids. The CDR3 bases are TGCGCCAGCAGCTTGGACAGGGGTGTGGACGAGCAGTACTTC. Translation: CASSLDRGVDEQYF.

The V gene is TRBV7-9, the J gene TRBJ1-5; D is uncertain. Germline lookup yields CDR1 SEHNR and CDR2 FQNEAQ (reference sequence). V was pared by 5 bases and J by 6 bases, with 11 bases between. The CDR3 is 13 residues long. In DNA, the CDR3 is TGTGCCAGCAGCGCGAGGGATTCTCAGCCCCAGCATTTT. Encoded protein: CASSARDSQPQHF.

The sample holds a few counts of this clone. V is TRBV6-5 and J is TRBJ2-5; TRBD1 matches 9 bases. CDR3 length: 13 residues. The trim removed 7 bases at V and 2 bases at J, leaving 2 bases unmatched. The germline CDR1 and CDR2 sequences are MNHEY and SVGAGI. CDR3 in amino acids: CASIGQGQETQYF. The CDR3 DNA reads TGTGCCAGCATTGGACAGGGGCAAGAGACCCAGTACTTC.

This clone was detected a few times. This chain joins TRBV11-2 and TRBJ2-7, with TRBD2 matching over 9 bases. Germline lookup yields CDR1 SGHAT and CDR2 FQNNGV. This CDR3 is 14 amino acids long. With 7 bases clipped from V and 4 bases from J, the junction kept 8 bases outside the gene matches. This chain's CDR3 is CASTFSGRAYEQYF. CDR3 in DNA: TGTGCCAGCACCTTTAGCGGGAGAGCGTACGAGCAGTACTTC. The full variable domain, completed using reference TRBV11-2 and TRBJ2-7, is EAGVAQSPRYKIIEKRQSVAFWCNPISGHATLYWYQQILGQGPKLLIQFQNNGVVDDSQLPKDRFSAERLKGVDSTLKIQPAKLEDSAVYLCASTFSGRAYEQYFGPGTRLTVT.

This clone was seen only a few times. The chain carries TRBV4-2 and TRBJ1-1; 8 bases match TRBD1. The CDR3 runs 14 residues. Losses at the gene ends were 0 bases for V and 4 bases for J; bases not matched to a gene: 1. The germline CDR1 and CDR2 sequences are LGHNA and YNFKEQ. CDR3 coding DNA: TGTGCCAGCAGCCAAGATCAGGGGGCCACTGAAGCTTTCTTT. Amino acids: CASSQDQGATEAFF.

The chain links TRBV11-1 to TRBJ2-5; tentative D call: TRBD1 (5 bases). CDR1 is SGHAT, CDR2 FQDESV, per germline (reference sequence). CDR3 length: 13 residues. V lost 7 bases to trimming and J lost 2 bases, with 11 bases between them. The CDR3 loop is CASTWRQQETQYF. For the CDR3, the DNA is TGTGCCAGCACCTGGAGACAGCAAGAGACCCAGTACTTC. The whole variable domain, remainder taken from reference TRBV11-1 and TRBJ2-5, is EAEVAQSPRYKITEKSQAVAFWCDPISGHATLYWYRQILGQGPELLVQFQDESVVDDSQLPKDRFSAERLKGVDSTLKIQPAELGDSAMYLCASTWRQQETQYFGPGTRLLVL.

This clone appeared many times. Written as DNA, the CDR3 is TGTGCTAGTGGTTTTGGGACAGGGGTCGGCACCGGGGAGCTGTTTTTT. Translating gives CASGFGTGVGTGELFF. This rearrangement joins TRBV12-5 to TRBJ2-2; 10 bases match TRBD1. Trimming cost V 3 bases and J 4 bases; bases outside gene matches: 5. CDR1 is LGHNT, CDR2 FRNRAP, per germline. There are 16 residues in the CDR3.

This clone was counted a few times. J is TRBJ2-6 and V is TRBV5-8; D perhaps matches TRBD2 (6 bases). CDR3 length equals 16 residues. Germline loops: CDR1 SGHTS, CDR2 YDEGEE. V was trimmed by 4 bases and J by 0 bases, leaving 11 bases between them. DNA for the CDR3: TGTGCCAGCAGCACGACGGGGGTCTCTGGGGCCAACGTCCTGACTTTC. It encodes CASSTTGVSGANVLTF.

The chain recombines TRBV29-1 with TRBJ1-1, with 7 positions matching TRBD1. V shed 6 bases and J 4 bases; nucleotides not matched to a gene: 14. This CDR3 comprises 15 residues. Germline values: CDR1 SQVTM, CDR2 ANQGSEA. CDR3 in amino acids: CSVATPRTGRTEAFF. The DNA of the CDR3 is TGCAGCGTCGCCACTCCTCGGACAGGCCGCACTGAAGCTTTCTTT.

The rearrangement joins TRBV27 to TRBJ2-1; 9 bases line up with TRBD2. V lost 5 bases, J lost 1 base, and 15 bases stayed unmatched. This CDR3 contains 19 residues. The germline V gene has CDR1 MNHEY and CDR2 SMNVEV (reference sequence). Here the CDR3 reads CASSVSGSPLRGSYNEQFF. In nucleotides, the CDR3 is TGTGCCAGCAGTGTTAGCGGGAGCCCCCTCCGGGGGTCCTACAATGAGCAGTTCTTC.

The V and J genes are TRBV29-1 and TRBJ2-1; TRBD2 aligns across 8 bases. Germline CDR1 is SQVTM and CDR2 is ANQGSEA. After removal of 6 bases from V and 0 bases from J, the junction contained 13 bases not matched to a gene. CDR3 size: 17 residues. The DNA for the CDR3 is TGCAGCGTCCCCGGTGGTAGCGGGGTAAGCTCCTACAATGAGCAGTTCTTC. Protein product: CSVPGGSGVSSYNEQFF.

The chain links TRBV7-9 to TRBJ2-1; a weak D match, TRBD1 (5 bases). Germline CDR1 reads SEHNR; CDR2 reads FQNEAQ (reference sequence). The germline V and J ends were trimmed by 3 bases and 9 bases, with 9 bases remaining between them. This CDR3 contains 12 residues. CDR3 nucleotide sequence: TGTGCCAGCAGCTTCCGACAGAGTGAGCAGTTCTTC. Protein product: CASSFRQSEQFF.

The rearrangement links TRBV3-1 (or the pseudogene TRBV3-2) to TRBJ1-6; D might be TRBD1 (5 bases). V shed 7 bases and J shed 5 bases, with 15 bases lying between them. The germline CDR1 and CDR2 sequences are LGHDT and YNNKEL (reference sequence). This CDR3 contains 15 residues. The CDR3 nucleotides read TGTGCCAGCACTTCCGGGGGGGTTGATAATTCACCCCTCCACTTT. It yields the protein CASTSGGVDNSPLHF.

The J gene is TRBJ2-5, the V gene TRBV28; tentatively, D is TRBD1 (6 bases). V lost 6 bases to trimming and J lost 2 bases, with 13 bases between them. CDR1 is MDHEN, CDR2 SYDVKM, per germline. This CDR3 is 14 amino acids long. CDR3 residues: CASSVMTGQETQYF. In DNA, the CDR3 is TGTGCCAGCAGCGTAATGACAGGACAAGAGACCCAGTACTTC.

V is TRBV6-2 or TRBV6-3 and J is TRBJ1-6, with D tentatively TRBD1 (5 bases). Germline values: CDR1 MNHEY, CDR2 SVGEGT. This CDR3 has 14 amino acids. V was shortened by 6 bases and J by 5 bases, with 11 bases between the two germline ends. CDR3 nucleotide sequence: TGTGCCAGCAGCTTCAGGGTGAATAATTCACCCCTCCACTTT. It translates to CASSFRVNNSPLHF.

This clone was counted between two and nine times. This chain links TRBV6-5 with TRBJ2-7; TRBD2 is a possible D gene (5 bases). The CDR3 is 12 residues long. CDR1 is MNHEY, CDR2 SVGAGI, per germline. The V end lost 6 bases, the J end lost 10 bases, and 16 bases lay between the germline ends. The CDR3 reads CASSPRAGTQYF. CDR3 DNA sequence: TGTGCCAGCAGCCCCCGGGCGGGTACACAGTACTTC.

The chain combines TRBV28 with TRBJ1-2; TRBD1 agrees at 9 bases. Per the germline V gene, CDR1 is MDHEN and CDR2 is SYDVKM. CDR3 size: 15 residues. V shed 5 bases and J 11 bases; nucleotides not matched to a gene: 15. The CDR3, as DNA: TGTGCCAGCAGTCGCTCCGACAGGGGGGAAAGAGGGTACACCTTC. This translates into CASSRSDRGERGYTF.

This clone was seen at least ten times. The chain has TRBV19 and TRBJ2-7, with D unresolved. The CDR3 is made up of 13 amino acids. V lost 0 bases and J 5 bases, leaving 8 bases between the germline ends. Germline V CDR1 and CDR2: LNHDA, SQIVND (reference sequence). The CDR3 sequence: CASSIEGRNEQYF. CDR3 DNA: TGTGCCAGTAGTATAGAGGGCAGGAACGAGCAGTACTTC.

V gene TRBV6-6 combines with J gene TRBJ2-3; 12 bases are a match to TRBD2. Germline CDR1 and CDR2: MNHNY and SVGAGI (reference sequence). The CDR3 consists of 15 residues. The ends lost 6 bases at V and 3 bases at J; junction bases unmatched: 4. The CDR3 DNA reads TGTGCCAGCAGAGGAGGGACTAGCGGGACAGATACGCAGTATTTT. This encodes CASRGGTSGTDTQYF.

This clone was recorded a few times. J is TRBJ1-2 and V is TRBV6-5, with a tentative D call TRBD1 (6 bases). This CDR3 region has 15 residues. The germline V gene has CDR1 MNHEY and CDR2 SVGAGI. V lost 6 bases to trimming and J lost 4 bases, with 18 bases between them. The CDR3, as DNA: TGTGCCAGCAGACCCACGGGGGGGCGAGGCTATGGCTACACCTTC. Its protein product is CASRPTGGRGYGYTF.